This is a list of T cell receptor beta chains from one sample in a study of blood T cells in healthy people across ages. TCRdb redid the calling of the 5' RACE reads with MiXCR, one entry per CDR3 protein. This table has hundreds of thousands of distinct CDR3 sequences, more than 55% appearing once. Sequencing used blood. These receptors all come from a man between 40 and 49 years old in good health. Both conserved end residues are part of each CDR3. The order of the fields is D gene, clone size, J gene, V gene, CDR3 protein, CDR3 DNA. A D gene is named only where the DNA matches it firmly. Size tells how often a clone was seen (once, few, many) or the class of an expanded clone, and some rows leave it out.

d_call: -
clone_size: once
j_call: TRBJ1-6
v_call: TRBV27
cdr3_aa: CASSFREGSPLHF
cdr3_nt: TGTGCCAGCAGTTTCAGGGAGGGTTCACCCCTCCACTTT

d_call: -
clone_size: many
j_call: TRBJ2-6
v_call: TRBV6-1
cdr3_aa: CATIPGPISGANVLTF
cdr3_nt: TGTGCCACAATACCGGGTCCCATCTCTGGGGCCAACGTCCTGACTTTC

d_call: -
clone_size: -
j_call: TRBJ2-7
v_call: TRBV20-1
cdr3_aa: CSASGTAYEQYF
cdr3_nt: TGCAGTGCTAGTGGGACTGCCTACGAGCAGTACTTC

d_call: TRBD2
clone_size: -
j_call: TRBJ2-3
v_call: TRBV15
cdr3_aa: CATSRASGIDTQYF
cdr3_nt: TGTGCCACCAGCAGAGCTAGCGGGATCGATACGCAGTATTTT

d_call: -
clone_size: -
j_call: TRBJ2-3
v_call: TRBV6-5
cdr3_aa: CASSYSKVDTDTQYF
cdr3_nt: TGTGCCAGCAGTTACTCGAAGGTAGATACAGATACGCAGTATTTT

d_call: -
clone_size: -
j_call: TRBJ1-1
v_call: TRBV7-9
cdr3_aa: CASSLLTGLDRAAAFF
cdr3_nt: TGTGCCAGCAGCCTCCTGACAGGCCTGGACAGAGCGGCGGCTTTCTTT

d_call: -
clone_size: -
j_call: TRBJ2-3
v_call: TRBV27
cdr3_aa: CASTLAQGGDTQYF
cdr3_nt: TGTGCCAGCACCCTAGCCCAAGGGGGGGATACGCAGTATTTT

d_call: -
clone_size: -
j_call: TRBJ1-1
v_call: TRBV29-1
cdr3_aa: CSVEELNTEAFF
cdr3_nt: TGCAGCGTTGAGGAACTGAACACTGAAGCTTTCTTT

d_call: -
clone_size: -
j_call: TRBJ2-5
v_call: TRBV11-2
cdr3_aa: CASSPGQRTQETQYF
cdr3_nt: TGTGCCAGCAGCCCAGGACAGCGGACCCAAGAGACCCAGTACTTC

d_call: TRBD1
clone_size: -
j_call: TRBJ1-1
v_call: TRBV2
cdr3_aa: CASRRQGSTEAFF
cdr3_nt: TGTGCCAGCCGGAGACAGGGGAGCACTGAAGCTTTCTTT

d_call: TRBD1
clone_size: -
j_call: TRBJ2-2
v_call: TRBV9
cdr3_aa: CASSAHGTGNTGELFF
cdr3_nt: TGTGCCAGCAGCGCCCACGGGACAGGGAACACCGGGGAGCTGTTTTTT

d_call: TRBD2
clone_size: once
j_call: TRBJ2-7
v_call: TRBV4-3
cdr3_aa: CASSQSLGREKKEQYF
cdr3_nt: TGCGCCAGCAGCCAATCCCTAGGGCGGGAGAAGAAGGAGCAGTACTTC

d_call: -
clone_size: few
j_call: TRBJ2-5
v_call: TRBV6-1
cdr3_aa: CASLLGMETQYF
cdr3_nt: TGTGCCAGCCTCCTAGGAATGGAGACCCAGTACTTC